This TCR beta chain came from a study of CD8 T cells in ankylosing spondylitis. Study-wide findings and caveats: Several highly homologous variants made up a TCR beta motif that seemed to typify ankylosing spondylitis blood.

After removal of 5 bases from V and 7 bases from J, the junction contained 2 bases not matched to a gene. The CDR3 covers 13 residues. Germline values: CDR1 MNHEY, CDR2 SVGEGT. This clonotype has a count of ten or more. Its antigen is undetermined. Quantitative 5'-RACE with molecular barcodes produced the TCR beta libraries. Via MiXCR, TCRdb re-called the 5' RACE reads, giving one row per CDR3 protein. Of about 460,000 distinct CDR3 sequences listed, approximately 5.3% are singletons. This TCR derives from a male donor with ankylosing spondylitis. Sequencing was carried out using blood, either unsorted or a sorted T cell fraction (not recorded which). This chain joins TRBV6-2 or TRBV6-3 and TRBJ2-2, with TRBD1 matching over 9 bases. The CDR3 reads CASSRTGVGELFF. For the CDR3, the DNA is TGTGCCAGCAGTCGGACAGGGGTCGGGGAGCTGTTTTTT.